This TCR beta chain was sequenced during a study of molecular identifiers for immune sequencing clone quantification. A single record per CDR3 protein comes from TCRdb applying MiXCR to the PCR reads. In the table there are more than 300,000 distinct CDR3 sequences, about a fifth of which are singletons. Trimming took off 4 bases at V and 10 bases at J, with 10 bases between the two ends. CDR1 and CDR2 (germline): MNHEY, SMNVEV (reference sequence). This CDR3 spans 11 amino acids. This clonotype was found a few times. This TCR came from a human donor in good health. Some libraries in this study had Jurkat cell RNA spiked in. The source material was naive CD8+ T cells from blood, with Jurkat cell RNA spiked in. The subset: FACS-sorted CD8+CD4-CCR7+CD45RA+ naive T cells. The chain combines TRBV27 with TRBJ2-5, with D possibly matching TRBD1 (6 bases). CDR3 sequence (DNA): TGTGCCAGCAGTTCAGGACAGCACCAGTACTTC. Translation: CASSSGQHQYF.